This T cell receptor beta chain was recorded in a study of T cells after yellow fever vaccination. Study-wide points: A secondary response was less intense yet reached its peak sooner, at day 5 versus 15. Bulk-population clonotypes that are abundant could appear as contaminants in FACS-sorted repertoires. Detected again after the booster were most primary-vaccination clones, at 95% to 96% CD4 and 80% to 90% CD8.

This clonotype turned up a few times. Its matching antigen is unknown. This CDR3 spans 14 amino acids. The germline V gene has CDR1 MDHEN and CDR2 SYDVKM. Between the trimmed V and J ends, which lost 3 bases and 8 bases, there was a span of 13 bases. They built TCR cDNA with 5'RACE template switching, a step that put in a universal primer site and UMIs. One entry per CDR3 protein results from TCRdb running MiXCR on the 5' RACE reads. Of 510,000 or so distinct CDR3 sequences in the sample, under 25% were seen once. The chain uses TRBV28 and TRBJ1-4; a possible D gene is TRBD1 (5 bases). The sequence was obtained from a man aged 25 to 40 who received the YFV17D yellow fever vaccine. Specimen: PBMCs, collected 15 days after the yellow fever booster vaccination. This chain's CDR3 is CASSFGGAREKLFF. Here the CDR3 DNA reads TGTGCCAGCAGTTTCGGTGGGGCGAGGGAAAAACTGTTTTTT.